The 22 T cell receptor beta chains below were found in one sample sequenced in a study of radiation and T cells in renal cell carcinoma. Data came from immunoSEQ multiplex PCR; TCRdb stores just in-frame clones and leaves some out. The profile covers about 130,000 clones, with roughly 88% appearing a single time and around 12% taken by the ten largest. As to time point: baseline pretreatment blood. The treatment is: 15 Gy SBRT to primary tumor, nephrectomy 4 weeks later. The sample here was blood, taken from a patient whose treatment included radiotherapy and nephrectomy. All receptors come from a woman aged 45-59 years with renal cell carcinoma.

V usage is TRBV4-2 and J usage is TRBJ1-2; 7 bases are a match to TRBD1. Germline V gene sequence: CDR1 LGHNA, CDR2 YNFKEQ. CDR3 length: 17 residues. J lost 3 bases, V lost 3 bases, and 13 bases had no gene match. The CDR3 coding sequence is TGTGCCAGCAGCCAGCCCCCCCGGCAGGGGGTGTACTATGGCTACACCTTC. This sequence encodes CASSQPPRQGVYYGYTF.

This clone was seen only a few times. J is TRBJ1-1 and V is TRBV5-1; D may be TRBD1 (6 bases). The V end was cut by 0 bases, the J end by 5 bases, with 14 bases between. The CDR3 length is 15 residues. CDR1 and CDR2 (germline): SGHRS, YFSETQ. CDR3 bases: TGCGCCAGCAGCTTGGCCGGGGGCGGGAGGACTGAAGCTTTCTTT. Translating it yields CASSLAGGGRTEAFF. Full variable domain (remainder filled in from reference TRBV5-1 and TRBJ1-1): KAGVTQTPRYLIKTRGQQVTLSCSPISGHRSVSWYQQTPGQGLQFLFEYFSETQRNKGNFPGRFSGRQFSNSRSEMNVSTLELGDSALYLCASSLAGGGRTEAFFGQGTRLTVV.

The rearrangement joins TRBV13 to TRBJ2-7; D gene uncertain. The ends were cut back, 5 bases at V and 1 base at J, with 12 bases in the middle. This CDR3 spans 14 amino acids. CDR1 PRHDT and CDR2 FYEKMQ come from the germline V gene (reference sequence). The CDR3 DNA sequence: TGTGCCAGCAGCCCCCAGACAAGTTCCTACGAGCAGTACTTC. This translates into CASSPQTSSYEQYF.

The chain joins TRBV27 to TRBJ2-7, with D unclear. Germline CDR1 MNHEY, CDR2 SMNVEV (reference sequence). The V end lost 3 bases, the J end lost 2 bases, and 8 bases lay between the germline ends. The CDR3 is 13 amino acids. The CDR3 region is CASSLSLTYEQYF. In DNA form, the CDR3 reads TGTGCCAGCAGTTTGTCCCTTACCTACGAGCAGTACTTC.

This sequence joins TRBV29-1 and TRBJ2-2; D is uncertain. The germline CDR1 and CDR2 sequences are SQVTM and ANQGSEA. The length of the CDR3 is 12 residues. Trimming left V 7 bases short and J 4 bases short, with 10 bases between. The CDR3 DNA reads TGCAGCGGGTTCTTGGGCACCGGGGAGCTGTTTTTT. Translating it yields CSGFLGTGELFF.

V usage is TRBV18 and J usage is TRBJ1-6; D perhaps matches TRBD1 (6 bases). The CDR3 runs to 14 residues. Germline CDR1 and CDR2: KGHSH and LQKENI. Deletions cut 3 bases from V and 9 bases from J, with 12 bases between. The CDR3 here is CASSPPGDFSPLHF. DNA for the CDR3: TGTGCCAGCTCACCCCCAGGGGATTTTTCACCCCTCCACTTT.

The chain recombines TRBV7-3 with TRBJ2-3; D is ambiguous. The CDR3 extends over 14 amino acids. Trimming took 3 bases from V and 2 from J, leaving 9 bases between them. Germline V lookup: CDR1 SGHTA, CDR2 FQGTGA. DNA for the CDR3: TGTGCCAGCAGCTTTGGGTCTTACACAGATACGCAGTATTTT. Translation gives CASSFGSYTDTQYF.

The chain recombines TRBV12-5 with TRBJ2-3; the match to TRBD2 covers 10 bases. The length of the CDR3 is 16 residues. Unmatched junction bases numbered 11, after V lost 6 bases and J lost 5 bases. The germline CDR1 and CDR2 sequences are LGHNT and FRNRAP. CDR3: CASGTSSGGAEDTQYF. The CDR3 coding sequence is TGTGCTAGTGGCACCTCGAGCGGGGGGGCTGAAGATACGCAGTATTTT. The full variable domain, completed using reference TRBV12-5 and TRBJ2-3, is DARVTQTPRHKVTEMGQEVTMRCQPILGHNTVFWYRQTMMQGLELLAYFRNRAPLDDSGMPKDRFSAEMPDATLATLKIQPSEPRDSAVYFCASGTSSGGAEDTQYFGPGTRLTVL.

This clone was counted once. V gene TRBV19 combines with J gene TRBJ1-1; D is undetermined. Germline assignment: CDR1 LNHDA and CDR2 SQIVND (reference sequence). V was cut by 6 bases and J by 1 base, with 9 bases left in between. CDR3 length equals 13 residues. The chain's CDR3 is CASSRAWNTEAFF. CDR3 nucleotides: TGTGCCAGTAGCAGAGCGTGGAACACTGAAGCTTTCTTT.

The chain employs TRBV18 and TRBJ2-7, with D possibly being TRBD1 (6 bases). Trimming pared 0 bases from V and 0 bases from J, leaving 9 bases between. The CDR3 length is 15 residues. Germline values: CDR1 KGHSH, CDR2 LQKENI. As DNA, the CDR3 is TGTGCCAGCTCACCACCGGTACAGGGCTCCTACGAGCAGTACTTC. Residues: CASSPPVQGSYEQYF.

This chain uses TRBV4-2 with TRBJ1-6, with no clear D. Trimming cost V 0 bases and J 14 bases, with 8 bases left between them. The CDR3 is 12 amino acids. CDR1 and CDR2 from the germline V gene are LGHNA and YNFKEQ. DNA for the CDR3: TGTGCCAGCAGCCAAGAGGGTCGTACCCTCCACTTT. It yields the protein CASSQEGRTLHF.

The genes are TRBV5-6 and TRBJ1-1; 10 nucleotides line up with TRBD1. The CDR3 consists of 14 residues. With V trimmed by 1 base and J by 10 bases, 7 bases remained unmatched. Germline loops: CDR1 SGHDT, CDR2 YYEEEE. CDR3 nucleotides: TGTGCCAGCAGCTTGATGGGACAGGGGTTATCAGCTTTCTTT. Protein product: CASSLMGQGLSAFF.

This clone came up a few times. The chain joins TRBV11-2 to TRBJ1-2, with TRBD1 as a possible D gene (5 bases). Germline V lookup: CDR1 SGHAT, CDR2 FQNNGV. This CDR3 region has 14 residues. V lost 2 bases, J lost 4 bases, and 11 bases lay in between. CDR3 region: CASSLSGDLYGYTF. The DNA of the CDR3 is TGTGCCAGCAGCTTAAGCGGGGACCTCTATGGCTACACCTTC.

The chain is built from TRBV6-5 and TRBJ2-1; 8 bases line up with TRBD2. This CDR3 has 15 amino acids. V lost 6 bases, J lost 5 bases, and 9 bases stayed unmatched. Germline-derived CDR1 and CDR2 are MNHEY and SVGAGI. CDR3 nucleotide sequence: TGTGCCAGCAGAGAATCGGGGGGGCCGAACAATGAGCAGTTCTTC. Its translation is CASRESGGPNNEQFF.

This clone has more than one count but fewer than ten. V is TRBV6-5 and J is TRBJ1-2; D is ambiguous. The V end lost 6 bases, the J end lost 8 bases, and 16 bases lay between the germline ends. The CDR3 covers 13 residues. The germline gives CDR1 MNHEY, CDR2 SVGAGI. DNA for the CDR3: TGTGCCAGCAGCACACAAACGACGGCCGGCTACACCTTC. This gives the protein CASSTQTTAGYTF.

The chain carries TRBV5-1 and TRBJ2-5; D could derive from TRBD1 or TRBD2 (5 bases each). Trimming took 4 bases from V and 3 from J, leaving 10 bases between them. CDR1 and CDR2 (germline): SGHRS, YFSETQ. The CDR3 is 13 residues long. Here the CDR3 DNA reads TGCGCCAGCAGCCGGGACGGCGAAGAGACCCAGTACTTC. This translates into CASSRDGEETQYF. The variable domain in full, with the rest retrieved from reference TRBV5-1 and TRBJ2-5, is KAGVTQTPRYLIKTRGQQVTLSCSPISGHRSVSWYQQTPGQGLQFLFEYFSETQRNKGNFPGRFSGRQFSNSRSEMNVSTLELGDSALYLCASSRDGEETQYFGPGTRLLVL.

This chain joins TRBV30 and TRBJ1-5, with 10 positions matching TRBD1. The CDR3 runs 19 residues. Germline V lookup: CDR1 GTSNPN, CDR2 SVGIG (reference sequence). V shed 1 base and J 0 bases; nucleotides not matched to a gene: 12. The CDR3 bases are TGTGCCTGGAGTGACCCCCCTCAAGGGACAGGGGTTAGCAATCAGCCCCAGCATTTT. Protein product: CAWSDPPQGTGVSNQPQHF.

V is TRBV5-1 and J is TRBJ1-5; D is undetermined. The CDR3 covers 13 residues. Trimming cost V 0 bases and J 2 bases, with 3 bases left between them. Germline V gene sequence: CDR1 SGHRS, CDR2 YFSETQ. The CDR3 loop reads CASSLDGNQPQHF. The CDR3 DNA is TGCGCCAGCAGCTTGGATGGCAATCAGCCCCAGCATTTT.

The chain combines TRBV5-5 with TRBJ1-4; 7 bases match TRBD1. The CDR3 spans 15 residues. CDR1 is SGHKS and CDR2 is YYEKEE in the germline V gene (reference sequence). Germline trimming cut 4 bases from V and 8 bases from J; bases unmatched to any gene: 11. CDR3 protein: CASSEQTGTGEKLFF. CDR3 nucleotide sequence: TGTGCCAGCAGCGAACAGACAGGGACGGGGGAAAAACTGTTTTTT.

The chain carries TRBV5-1 and TRBJ2-3; perhaps D is TRBD1 or TRBD2 (6 bases each). Trimming removed 0 bases at V and 6 bases at J, with 14 bases between. The CDR3 sequence is 15 residues long. The germline gives CDR1 SGHRS, CDR2 YFSETQ. CDR3 loop: CASSLGGALADTQYF. In DNA, the CDR3 is TGCGCCAGCAGCTTGGGGGGGGCGCTGGCTGATACGCAGTATTTT.

The rearrangement joins TRBV7-9 to TRBJ2-2; D is possibly TRBD1 (5 bases). Deletions cut 8 bases from V and 0 bases from J, with 10 bases between. CDR3 size: 14 residues. Germline values: CDR1 SEHNR, CDR2 FQNEAQ (reference sequence). The CDR3 sequence: CASRQTPNTGELFF. CDR3 coding DNA: TGTGCCAGCCGACAGACACCGAACACCGGGGAGCTGTTTTTT.

The genes are TRBV29-1 and TRBJ1-1; D unresolved. The germline V gene encodes CDR1 SQVTM and CDR2 ANQGSEA. The V and J ends lost 3 bases and 1 base respectively, with 9 bases between them. This CDR3 spans 13 amino acids. The CDR3 spells CSVDSLGNTEAFF. In nucleotides, the CDR3 is TGCAGCGTTGATAGTCTTGGGAACACTGAAGCTTTCTTT.